Listed below are T cell receptor beta chains from one sample, sequenced in a study of T cell responses to AZD1222 COVID-19 vaccine. Profiling relied on immunoSEQ multiplex PCR, and the TCRdb table lists in-frame clones only, not all of them. This table has 150,000 to 160,000 clones, 70% to 90% appearing once. The starting material was peripheral blood, obtained after recovery from COVID-19. The receptors here all came from an adult who had recovered from COVID-19. Both conserved end residues are part of each CDR3. D genes are given only for firm matches. Clone size is not always given. Where it is, it says once, few, many or a class for expanded clones.

j_call,d_call,v_call,clone_size,cdr3_nt,cdr3_aa
TRBJ2-5,.,TRBV5-1,few,TGCGCCAGCAGCTTCGGGGAGACCCAGTACTTC,CASSFGETQYF
TRBJ2-1,TRBD2,TRBV9,.,TGTGCCAGCAGCGCTAGCGGGGCCAGCTACAATGAGCAGTTCTTC,CASSASGASYNEQFF
TRBJ1-4,TRBD1,TRBV3-1/TRBV3-2,once,TGTGCCAGCAGCGGGACAGGGGGGGCGATGTTGGGTGAAAAACTGTTTTTT,CASSGTGGAMLGEKLFF
TRBJ2-7,TRBD1,TRBV24-1,.,TGTGCCACCAGTGATTTGGGGACAGGGGGCGCGACGGGTCACCACGAGCAGTACTTC,CATSDLGTGGATGHHEQYF
TRBJ2-1,TRBD2,TRBV5-4,.,TGTGCCAGCAGCTTGGCCGGGACTAGCTTCAATGAGCAGTTCTTC,CASSLAGTSFNEQFF
TRBJ2-2,.,TRBV18,once,TGTGCCAGCTCAAGTTCTGGTCTCCCCGGGGAGCTGTTTTTT,CASSSSGLPGELFF
TRBJ1-1,.,TRBV18,.,TGTGCCACTCTAAATTATGGAGCGAACACTGAAGCTTTCTTT,CATLNYGANTEAFF
TRBJ2-7,TRBD1,TRBV7-2,few,TGTGCCAGCAGCTCCGGGACAGGGGGACGCGAGCAGTACTTC,CASSSGTGGREQYF
TRBJ2-2,TRBD1,TRBV6-4,once,TGTGCCAGCAGTGACTTAGGACAGGGGGACACCGGGGAGCTGTTTTTT,CASSDLGQGDTGELFF
TRBJ2-1,TRBD2,TRBV28,.,TGTGCCAGCAACCGGGGGGGCAGGGATGAGCAGTTCTTC,CASNRGGRDEQFF
TRBJ2-5,TRBD2,TRBV27,few,TGTGCCAGCAGTCCCGAATGGGGCGGGGGACGAGAGACCCAGTACTTC,CASSPEWGGGRETQYF
TRBJ2-5,.,TRBV3-1/TRBV3-2,.,TGTGCCAGCAGCCCTCCGAGAGGAGGGGCTGAGACCCAGTACTTC,CASSPPRGGAETQYF
TRBJ2-6,.,TRBV3-1/TRBV3-2,.,TGTGCCAGCAGCCAAGGGAAAAATGGGGCCAACGTCCTGACTTTC,CASSQGKNGANVLTF
TRBJ2-5,.,TRBV5-4,.,TGTGCCAGCAGCTTGTCCCGAATACAAGAGACCCAGTACTTC,CASSLSRIQETQYF
TRBJ2-2,.,TRBV7-9,.,TGTGCCAGCAGCTTTGGGCCCTTCGCGAACACCGGGGAGCTGTTTTTT,CASSFGPFANTGELFF
TRBJ2-1,.,TRBV20-1,.,TGCAGTGCTAGGGACTTGGGGCAGTTCTTC,CSARDLGQFF
TRBJ2-5,.,TRBV5-4,.,TGTGCCAGCAGCTCTAGAGGAGGGGACGGGGAGACCCAGTACTTC,CASSSRGGDGETQYF
TRBJ2-1,TRBD2,TRBV6-4,.,TGTGCCAGCAGCCTAACTAGCGCCAGCTCCTACAATGAGCAGTTCTTC,CASSLTSASSYNEQFF
TRBJ2-3,TRBD2,TRBV6-2/TRBV6-3,.,TGTGCCAGCAGTTACGGCGGGGGGGCGTCAGATACGCAGTATTTT,CASSYGGGASDTQYF
TRBJ1-5,.,TRBV4-3,few,TGCGCCAGCAGCCAAGACCGTAATCAGCCCCAGCATTTT,CASSQDRNQPQHF
TRBJ1-4,.,TRBV3-1/TRBV3-2,once,TGTGCCAGCAGCCAAGAAGGGTTCGGTGAAAAACTGTTTTTT,CASSQEGFGEKLFF
TRBJ2-1,TRBD2,TRBV4-1,.,TGCGCCAGCAGTTCTGGGGCGGGGGGGACCTACAATGAGCAGTTCTTC,CASSSGAGGTYNEQFF
TRBJ2-7,TRBD2,TRBV18,once,TGTGCCAGCTCACCGTCAATAGCGGGGGCCGGCGAGCAGTACTTC,CASSPSIAGAGEQYF
TRBJ1-2,TRBD1,TRBV24-1,.,TGTGCCACCAGTGAGATCGGACAGGACTATGGCTACACCTTC,CATSEIGQDYGYTF
TRBJ2-3,TRBD2,TRBV3-1/TRBV3-2,.,TGTGCCAGCAGCCAAGGGTTAGCGGGGGGTTACACAGATACGCAGTATTTT,CASSQGLAGGYTDTQYF
TRBJ2-7,.,TRBV18,.,TGTGCCAGCTCACCACCGAGCGTCCGAGGGGACGAGCAGTACTTC,CASSPPSVRGDEQYF
TRBJ1-6,.,TRBV6-9,.,TGTGCCAGCAGTTCCGGTCATAAGAGGAATTCACCCCTCCACTTT,CASSSGHKRNSPLHF
TRBJ2-5,.,TRBV27,.,TGTGCCAGTCGCAGGGTCGATCAAGAGACCCAGTACTTC,CASRRVDQETQYF
TRBJ1-4,.,TRBV21-1,.,TGTGCCAGCGCGCAGGCAACTAATGAAAAACTGTTTTTT,CASAQATNEKLFF
TRBJ1-5,TRBD1,TRBV28,.,TGTGCCAGCCGGGACAGTAGCAATCAGCCCCAGCATTTT,CASRDSSNQPQHF
TRBJ2-5,.,TRBV5-1,.,TGCGCCAGCAGCTTGACAGAAGTTGAGGAGACCCAGTACTTC,CASSLTEVEETQYF
TRBJ2-7,.,TRBV5-1,.,TGCGCCAGCAGCGCGCCCGGGACGAGGGACGAGCAGTACTTC,CASSAPGTRDEQYF
TRBJ1-1,.,TRBV18,.,TGTGCCTCGTCGGCAGCCATGAACACTGAAGCTTTCTTT,CASSAAMNTEAFF
TRBJ2-1,TRBD1,TRBV27,.,TGTGCCAGCAGTCCCACAGGGGAAACCTACAATGAGCAGTTCTTC,CASSPTGETYNEQFF
TRBJ1-2,.,TRBV27,.,TGTGCCAGCAGCGACTACCCGGGTGGCTACACCTTC,CASSDYPGGYTF
TRBJ1-2,.,TRBV29-1,.,TGCAGCGTTGAAGAGGGGACCTCTAATGACTACACCTTC,CSVEEGTSNDYTF
TRBJ1-5,.,TRBV27,.,TGTGCCAGCAGCTCACGGGCAGCTGGAGTTACTCAGCCCCAGCATTTT,CASSSRAAGVTQPQHF
TRBJ2-5,.,TRBV3-1/TRBV3-2,.,TGTGCCAGCAGCCAATTCGTTGAGTGGGGGGGCCGGGAGACCCAGTACTTC,CASSQFVEWGGRETQYF
TRBJ1-2,.,TRBV28,.,TGTGCCAGCAGTTTGGGGCATGGCTACACCTTC,CASSLGHGYTF
TRBJ1-4,TRBD1,TRBV2,.,TGTGCCAGCAGTGAAGGGGGACAGGGATTATTGAAACTGTTTTTT,CASSEGGQGLLKLFF
TRBJ2-7,TRBD1,TRBV28,.,TGTGCCAGCAGTTTTGTGGCAGGGGGCTACGAGCAGTACTTC,CASSFVAGGYEQYF
TRBJ1-1,.,TRBV19,few,TGTGCCAGTAGTAGGGGAACAGGGTATGGCACTGAAGCTTTCTTT,CASSRGTGYGTEAFF